This T cell receptor (beta chain) appears in the sequencing data of a study of cytotoxic CD8 clonotypes in ibrutinib-treated CLL. Across the study: Responses comprised 24 partial and 2 complete; at median around six years, 14 remained remitted and some twelve progressed.

Investigators sought sequencing depths of between 1 in 200,000 and 1 in 1 million T cells. Produced via immunoSEQ multiplex PCR; TCRdb's table is partial and in-frame only. The sample has fewer than 25,000 clones, about four fifths seen once; the top ten hold more than 7%. Sequenced material: PBMCs, taken before ibrutinib treatment. The receptor comes from a human donor with chronic lymphocytic leukemia.

The CDR3 DNA follows: TGTGCCAGCAGCCAAGGGACAGGGTACAATGAGCAGTTCTTC. Translation: CASSQGTGYNEQFF. This chain joins TRBV4-2 and TRBJ2-1; TRBD1 aligns across 8 bases. Germline trimming cut 1 base from V and 4 bases from J; bases unmatched to any gene: 0. Per germline, CDR1 LGHNA and CDR2 YNFKEQ. CDR3 length: 14 amino acids.